This T cell receptor beta chain was profiled in a study of identical twins. Study-level points and caveats: Cord blood's abundant beta clonotypes had fewer insertions, unlike memory repertoires.

The table lists this clonotype with a few counts. Its matching antigen is unknown. The V gene's germline CDR1 is MNHNS and CDR2 SASEGT. There are 15 residues in the CDR3. The V gene end was trimmed by 2 bases and the J gene end by 9 bases; junction bases not matched to a gene: 5. MiXCR, run by TCRdb on the 5' RACE reads, gives a single entry per CDR3 protein. Here the sample spans under 900,000 distinct CDR3 sequences, 15% to 20% being singletons. The same data also went into a second study, on T cells expressing NK-cell markers. From that paper: Most of the eight sequenced donors tested HCMV-seropositive; one tested seronegative. Dominant NKG2C+ clonotypes accounted for about 1.0-7.0% of CD8+ T cells in a handful of donors.

Material: PBMCs. The receptor comes from a young woman in good health. The rearrangement uses TRBV6-1 and TRBJ2-1; TRBD2 agrees at 12 bases. The CDR3: CASSELTSGSSEQFF. As DNA, the CDR3 is TGTGCCAGCAGTGAATTGACTAGCGGGAGTAGTGAGCAGTTCTTC.